This is a list of T cell receptor beta chains from one sample in a study of T cells in Graves' hyperthyroidism and ophthalmopathy. MiXCR, applied by TCRdb to the multiplex PCR reads, yields one record per CDR3 protein. The repertoire holds about 500,000 distinct CDR3 sequences, with roughly a sixth as singletons. The sequenced sample consisted of blood. These receptors were obtained from a woman aged 18 to 35 with Graves' ophthalmopathy. Both conserved end residues are part of each CDR3. A D gene is named only where the DNA matches it firmly. Only part of the rows carry a size: once, few, many, or a class if the clone is expanded.

j_call,v_call,d_call,clone_size,cdr3_nt,cdr3_aa
TRBJ1-2,TRBV27,NA,many,TGTGCCAGCAGTCCCCGCGGGGGATTCTATGGCTACACCTTC,CASSPRGGFYGYTF
TRBJ1-1,TRBV20-1,TRBD1,many,TGCAGTGCTATTGGACAGGGCAGGGCCGTCTCGGAAGCTTTCTTT,CSAIGQGRAVSEAFF
TRBJ2-1,TRBV3-1,NA,few,TGTGCCAGCAGCTGGTCCGAATCGACGCCCTACAATGAGCAGTTCTTC,CASSWSESTPYNEQFF
TRBJ1-2,TRBV6-4,TRBD1,NA,TGTGCCAGCAGTGAATCCGGGACAGGGGAGTATGGCTACACCTTC,CASSESGTGEYGYTF
TRBJ2-4,TRBV5-5,TRBD2,NA,TGTGCCGGCAGCTTGGGGGGGGCCAAAAACATTCAGTACTTC,CAGSLGGAKNIQYF
TRBJ2-3,TRBV28,TRBD2,NA,TGTGCCAGCAGTTCAGCGACTAGCGGGAGGGCTTCTTTT,CASSSATSGRASF
TRBJ2-7,TRBV7-9,NA,NA,TGTGCCAGCAGCCCGCATACCAGTGCTATTCCCTACGAGCAGTACTTC,CASSPHTSAIPYEQYF
TRBJ1-5,TRBV30,TRBD1,many,TGTGCCTGGAGTGCCGGGACAGGGGATCAGCCCCAGCATTTT,CAWSAGTGDQPQHF
TRBJ1-5,TRBV5-1,NA,few,TGCGCCAGCAGCCGGGGAGATGGAAATCAGCCCCAGCATTTT,CASSRGDGNQPQHF
TRBJ1-4,TRBV11-2,TRBD1,many,TGTGCCAGCAGCCGGACAGGGATCGGTAATGAAAAACTGTTTTTT,CASSRTGIGNEKLFF
TRBJ2-4,TRBV28,NA,many,TGTGCCAGCAGTTTAAGGGGAGGCAGGGGCAAGCCAGCCAAAAACATTCAGTACTTC,CASSLRGGRGKPAKNIQYF
TRBJ1-1,TRBV11-1,NA,many,TGTGCCAGCAGTGGGACCTTGAACACTGAAGCTTTCTTT,CASSGTLNTEAFF
TRBJ1-2,TRBV20-1,TRBD1,NA,TGCAGTGCTAGGCCCGGGACAGAAAATTATGGCTACACCTTC,CSARPGTENYGYTF
TRBJ1-5,TRBV15,NA,NA,TGTGCCACCAGCAGAATGAGGACCCCTCGTTCGCCCCAGCATTTT,CATSRMRTPRSPQHF
TRBJ1-6,TRBV27,TRBD1,few,TGTGCCAGCAGTTTGGAGACAGGGCTTAATTCACCCCTCCACTTT,CASSLETGLNSPLHF
TRBJ2-1,TRBV5-1,NA,NA,TGCGCCAGCAGCTTACCCAGGGTCGATGAGCAGTTCTTC,CASSLPRVDEQFF
TRBJ1-5,TRBV28,NA,many,TGTGCCAGCAGTTTCTTACGTGGCGATCAGCCCCAGCATTTT,CASSFLRGDQPQHF
TRBJ1-3,TRBV30,NA,NA,TGTGCCTGGAGTGACAGGGTTCCTGGAAACACCATATATTTT,CAWSDRVPGNTIYF
TRBJ1-1,TRBV7-8,NA,NA,TGTGCCGGCAGCTTACAGCATGGGATGAACACCGAAGCTTTCTTT,CAGSLQHGMNTEAFF
TRBJ2-7,TRBV6-1,NA,NA,TGTGCCAGCAGTTTCCCGGAATCCTACGAGCAGTACTTC,CASSFPESYEQYF
TRBJ1-2,TRBV14,TRBD1,few,TGTGCCAGCAGCCAAGGACAGGGCATTGGCTACACCTTC,CASSQGQGIGYTF
TRBJ2-7,TRBV27,NA,NA,TGTGCCAGCAGTTTATGGGCAGGGAGCTACGAGCAGTACTTC,CASSLWAGSYEQYF
TRBJ1-3,TRBV28,NA,few,TGTGCCAGCAGTTTATGGCGCTCTGGAAACACCATATATTTT,CASSLWRSGNTIYF
TRBJ2-2,TRBV16,NA,NA,TGTGCCAGCAGCCAATCTTTGCTCACCGGGGAGCTGTTTTTT,CASSQSLLTGELFF